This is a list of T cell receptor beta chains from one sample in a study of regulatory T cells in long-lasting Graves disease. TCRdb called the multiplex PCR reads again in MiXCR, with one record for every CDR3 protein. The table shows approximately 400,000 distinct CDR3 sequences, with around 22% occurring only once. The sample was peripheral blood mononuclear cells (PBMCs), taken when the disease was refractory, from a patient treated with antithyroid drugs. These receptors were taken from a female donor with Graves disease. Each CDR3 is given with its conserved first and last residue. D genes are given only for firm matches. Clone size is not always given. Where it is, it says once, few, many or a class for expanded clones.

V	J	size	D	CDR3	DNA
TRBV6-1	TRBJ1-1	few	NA	CASRRPGDNTEAFF	TGTGCCAGCAGACGGCCGGGTGACAACACTGAAGCTTTCTTT
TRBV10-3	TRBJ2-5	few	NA	CAISGSQGTQYF	TGTGCCATCAGCGGCAGCCAAGGGACCCAGTACTTC
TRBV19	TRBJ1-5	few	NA	CASRDLTGGNQPQHF	TGTGCCAGTAGGGACCTGACGGGCGGGAATCAGCCCCAGCATTTT
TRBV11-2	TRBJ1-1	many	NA	CASSFLGTGSTEAFF	TGTGCCAGCAGCTTTCTCGGAACAGGGTCCACTGAAGCTTTCTTT
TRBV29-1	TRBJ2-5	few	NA	CSVDKSGQETQYF	TGCAGCGTTGATAAGAGCGGCCAAGAGACCCAGTACTTC
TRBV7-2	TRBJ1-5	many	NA	CASSLAFTYNQPQHF	TGTGCCAGCAGCTTAGCTTTCACGTACAATCAGCCCCAGCATTTT
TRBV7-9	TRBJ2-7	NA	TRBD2	CASSPGLAGGGYEQYF	TGTGCCAGCAGCCCAGGACTAGCGGGAGGAGGCTACGAGCAGTACTTC
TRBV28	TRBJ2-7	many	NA	CASSFQSGLRYEQYF	TGTGCCAGCAGTTTCCAGTCGGGACTTCGATACGAGCAGTACTTC
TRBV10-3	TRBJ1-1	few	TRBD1	CAISGTGTVNTEAFF	TGTGCCATCAGTGGAACCGGGACAGTGAACACTGAAGCTTTCTTT
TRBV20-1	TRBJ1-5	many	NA	CSARDISGRAQHF	TGCAGTGCTAGAGATATCTCCGGGAGGGCCCAGCATTTT
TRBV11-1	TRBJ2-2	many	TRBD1	CASSEGQGDTGELFF	TGTGCCAGCAGCGAGGGACAGGGAGACACCGGGGAGCTGTTTTTT
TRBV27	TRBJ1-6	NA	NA	CASSLSPGALNPLHF	TGTGCCAGCAGTTTATCGCCCGGCGCCCTCAATCCCCTCCACTTT
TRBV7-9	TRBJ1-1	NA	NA	CASSLLEMNTEAFF	TGTGCCAGCAGCTTACTTGAGATGAACACTGAAGCTTTCTTT
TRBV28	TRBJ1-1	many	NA	CASRPAMDTVTAFF	TGTGCCAGCAGGCCTGCGATGGACACGGTCACGGCTTTCTTT
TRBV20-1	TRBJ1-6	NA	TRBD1	CSARGQGANYNSPLHF	TGCAGTGCTAGAGGACAGGGGGCAAACTATAATTCACCCCTCCACTTT
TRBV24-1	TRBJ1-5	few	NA	CATSDYRDYQPQHF	TGTGCCACCAGTGATTACAGGGATTATCAGCCCCAGCATTTT
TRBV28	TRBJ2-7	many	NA	CASSLGSVGSHYEQYF	TGTGCCAGCAGTTTAGGATCGGTAGGCTCCCACTACGAGCAGTACTTC
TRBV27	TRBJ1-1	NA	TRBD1	CASSLSVPGTGSTEAFF	TGTGCCAGCAGTTTATCTGTTCCCGGGACAGGGAGCACTGAAGCTTTCTTT
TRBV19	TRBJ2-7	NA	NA	CASSPSITYEQYF	TGTGCCAGTAGCCCATCCATCACCTACGAGCAGTACTTC
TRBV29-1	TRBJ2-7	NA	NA	CSVTGGFPYEQYF	TGCAGCGTGACGGGCGGCTTTCCCTACGAGCAGTACTTC
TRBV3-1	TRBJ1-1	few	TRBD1	CASIGARTGRAFF	TGTGCCAGCATCGGGGCCCGGACAGGGAGAGCTTTCTTT
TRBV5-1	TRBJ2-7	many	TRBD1	CASSGRQGAYDEQYF	TGCGCCAGCAGCGGAAGACAGGGGGCTTACGACGAGCAGTACTTC
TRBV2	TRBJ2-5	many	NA	CASRAEAVSEETQYF	TGTGCCAGCAGGGCTGAAGCGGTATCCGAAGAGACCCAGTACTTC
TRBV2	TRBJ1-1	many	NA	CASSEAGLNTEAFF	TGTGCCAGCAGTGAGGCAGGCCTGAACACTGAAGCTTTCTTT
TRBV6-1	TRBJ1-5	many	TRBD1	CASSPSDRGGNQPQHF	TGTGCCAGCAGCCCTTCTGACAGGGGTGGCAATCAGCCCCAGCATTTT
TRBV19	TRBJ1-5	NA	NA	CASRSGQRNQPQHF	TGTGCCAGTAGGAGCGGACAGAGAAATCAGCCCCAGCATTTT
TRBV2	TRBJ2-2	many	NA	CASSDKGIGELFF	TGTGCCAGCAGTGATAAGGGGATCGGGGAGCTGTTTTTT